One sample yielded the 27 T cell receptor beta chains listed below, sequenced in a study of cytomegalovirus exposure and HLA in healthy donors. 13 Jbeta primers and 60 Vbeta primers were used for the PCR. Assay used: immunoSEQ multiplex PCR; TCRdb lists only in-frame clones, some missing. Of approximately 120,000 clones in the sample, around 75% were seen once. Sequenced sample: PBMCs. Every receptor here comes from a woman in her forties or fifties in good health and CMV-seropositive.

This clone was counted a few times. V and J are TRBV7-9 and TRBJ2-5, with 9 bases matching TRBD1. Germline-derived CDR1 and CDR2 are SEHNR and FQNEAQ (reference sequence). This CDR3 has 16 amino acids. The junction had 8 bases not matched to a gene; V was cut back by 4 bases and J by 2 bases. CDR3 sequence (DNA): TGTGCCAGCAGCTCAACACCTGGACAGGGGCAAGAGACCCAGTACTTC. It specifies CASSSTPGQGQETQYF.

The chain combines TRBV15 with TRBJ2-3; 8 nucleotides line up with TRBD2. The CDR3 length is 17 residues. With V trimmed by 2 bases and J by 4 bases, 11 bases remained unmatched. The V gene's germline CDR1 is LNHNV and CDR2 YYDKDF (reference sequence). CDR3: CATSRLPGTSYSDTQYF. The DNA of the CDR3 is TGTGCCACCAGCAGATTGCCCGGGACTAGTTATTCAGATACGCAGTATTTT.

The chain couples TRBV7-9 to TRBJ2-5, with 15 bases fitting TRBD2. This CDR3 has 18 amino acids. Germline CDR1 SEHNR, CDR2 FQNEAQ (reference sequence). V was clipped by 1 base and J by 4 bases; unmatched bases: 7. DNA for the CDR3: TGTGCCAGCAGCTTAGGGACTAGCGGGGGGGTATTCCGAGAGACCCAGTACTTC. The encoded protein is CASSLGTSGGVFRETQYF.

V gene TRBV7-3 combines with J gene TRBJ1-1; D uncertain. The CDR3 has 13 residues. Trimming removed 2 bases at V and 2 bases at J, with 6 bases between. CDR1 and CDR2 (germline): SGHTA, FQGTGA. In DNA form, the CDR3 reads TGTGCCAGCAGCTTATCCCAAAACACTGAAGCTTTCTTT. Its protein is CASSLSQNTEAFF.

The CDR3 protein is CASSTREGTDTQYF. The CDR3 region has the DNA TGTGCCAGTAGCACTCGGGAGGGCACAGATACGCAGTATTTT. The chain uses TRBV19 and TRBJ2-3; 7 nucleotides align to TRBD2. The CDR3 runs to 14 residues. The V gene's germline CDR1 is LNHDA and CDR2 SQIVND (reference sequence). V gave up 6 bases and J gave up 1 base; unmatched junction bases: 4.

The chain carries TRBV7-6 and TRBJ1-6; 9 positions agree with TRBD1. CDR1 is SGHVS, CDR2 FNYEAQ, per germline. Losses at the gene ends were 5 bases for V and 6 bases for J; bases not matched to a gene: 5. The CDR3 loop spans 15 amino acids. CDR3 sequence (DNA): TGTGCCAGCAGCCCTGGACAGGGGTCTAATTCACCCCTCCACTTT. Its translation is CASSPGQGSNSPLHF.

V usage is TRBV27 and J usage is TRBJ1-2, with 7 positions matching TRBD1. Looked up from germline, CDR1 is MNHEY and CDR2 is SMNVEV (reference sequence). The CDR3 has 14 amino acids. The trim removed 5 bases at V and 6 bases at J, leaving 9 bases unmatched. The CDR3 loop reads CASSDRAPGDGYTF. The CDR3 region has the DNA TGTGCCAGCAGTGACAGGGCTCCGGGGGATGGCTACACCTTC.

The chain combines TRBV25-1 with TRBJ2-3; no clear D. Germline V gives CDR1 MGHDK, CDR2 SYGVNS. There are 13 residues in the CDR3. Deletions cut 6 bases from V and 0 bases from J, with 7 bases between. CDR3 sequence (DNA): TGTGCCAGCAGGCAGATAAGCACAGATACGCAGTATTTT. Translated: CASRQISTDTQYF. Complete variable domain (other parts from reference TRBV25-1 and TRBJ2-3): EADIYQTPRYLVIGTGKKITLECSQTMGHDKMYWYQQDPGMELHLIHYSYGVNSTEKGDLSSESTVSRIRTEHFPLTLESARPSHTSQYLCASRQISTDTQYFGPGTRLTVL.

This chain connects TRBV6-6 to TRBJ2-3; 8 bases map to TRBD1. The CDR3 loop spans 13 amino acids. Germline CDR1 MNHNY, CDR2 SVGAGI (reference sequence). With 7 bases clipped from V and 5 bases from J, the junction kept 5 bases outside the gene matches. The CDR3 spells CASNQGARDTQYF. The CDR3 DNA is TGTGCCAGCAACCAGGGGGCGAGAGATACGCAGTATTTT.

This sequence joins TRBV6-1 and TRBJ2-1, with a weak D call TRBD2 (5 bases). The CDR3 is made up of 12 amino acids. V was clipped by 6 bases and J by 7 bases, with 10 bases between them. Germline V gives CDR1 MNHNS, CDR2 SASEGT. The CDR3 bases are TGTGCCAGCAGGACCCCGGGGAATGAGCAGTTCTTC. The encoded protein is CASRTPGNEQFF.

J is TRBJ2-7 and V is TRBV19, with TRBD1 matching over 9 bases. This CDR3 region has 15 residues. Per germline, CDR1 LNHDA and CDR2 SQIVND (reference sequence). Losses at the gene ends were 3 bases for V and 5 bases for J; bases not matched to a gene: 8. DNA for the CDR3: TGTGCCAGTAGTATGAGGGCGGACAGGGGCCACGAGCAGTACTTC. This gives the protein CASSMRADRGHEQYF.

The V call is TRBV4-3, the J call TRBJ1-4, with no clear D. CDR1 and CDR2 (germline): LGHNA, YSLEER. The V end lost 3 bases, the J end lost 0 bases, and 11 bases lay between the germline ends. This CDR3 spans 16 amino acids. As DNA, the CDR3 is TGCGCCAGCAGCCACGACACAGCTGCAACTAATGAAAAACTGTTTTTT. Translated: CASSHDTAATNEKLFF.

This chain connects TRBV4-3 to TRBJ1-6; a possible D gene is TRBD1 (5 bases). The germline V gene has CDR1 LGHNA and CDR2 YSLEER. V was clipped by 4 bases and J by 8 bases, with 15 bases between them. The CDR3 covers 15 residues. The CDR3 loop is CASSLAGGTDSPLHF. Here the CDR3 DNA reads TGCGCCAGCAGCCTCGCGGGGGGAACCGATTCACCCCTCCACTTT.

The CDR3 loop reads CAWSLGGYEQYF. CDR3 DNA sequence: TGTGCCTGGAGTTTAGGGGGCTACGAGCAGTACTTC. This sequence joins TRBV30 and TRBJ2-7; tentative D call: TRBD1 (6 bases). The CDR3 is 12 residues long. Germline lookup yields CDR1 GTSNPN and CDR2 SVGIG (reference sequence). The ends were cut back, 2 bases at V and 3 bases at J, with 8 bases in the middle.

This chain links TRBV5-1 with TRBJ2-1; 8 positions match TRBD2. V trimming: 0 bases; J trimming: 3 bases; junction bases outside the gene matches: 2. The CDR3 has 15 amino acids. Germline lookup yields CDR1 SGHRS and CDR2 YFSETQ. In DNA form, the CDR3 reads TGCGCCAGCAGCTTGGTTGCGGGAGGCTACAATGAGCAGTTCTTC. Its protein product is CASSLVAGGYNEQFF.

In this sample, this clone turned up a few times. The chain combines TRBV25-1 with TRBJ2-3, with 7 bases lining up with TRBD2. Unmatched junction bases numbered 11, after V lost 9 bases and J lost 2 bases. Germline values: CDR1 MGHDK, CDR2 SYGVNS. The CDR3 runs 15 residues. This chain's CDR3 is CARRGPSGPTDTQYF. CDR3 in DNA: TGTGCCAGAAGGGGACCTAGCGGACCCACAGATACGCAGTATTTT.

This chain joins TRBV27 and TRBJ1-6, with a tentative D call TRBD1 (5 bases). V lost 0 bases, J lost 10 bases, and 13 bases lay in between. CDR1 is MNHEY and CDR2 is SMNVEV in the germline V gene (reference sequence). This CDR3 region has 15 residues. In nucleotides, the CDR3 is TGTGCCAGCAGTTTATCGGGCCAGGGAAAGTCACCCCTCCACTTT. Translating it yields CASSLSGQGKSPLHF.

The gene calls are TRBV10-3 and TRBJ1-1, with 7 positions matching TRBD1. Germline V lookup: CDR1 ENHRY, CDR2 SYGVKD. V lost 6 bases, J lost 3 bases, and 1 base stayed unmatched. The CDR3 sequence is 12 residues long. The chain's CDR3 is CAISGTDTEAFF. CDR3 sequence (DNA): TGTGCCATCAGCGGGACAGACACTGAAGCTTTCTTT.

The V and J genes are TRBV12-5 and TRBJ1-4, with a weak D call TRBD1 (5 bases). The V end lost 5 bases, the J end lost 4 bases, and 17 bases lay between the germline ends. Germline CDR1 is LGHNT and CDR2 is FRNRAP. The CDR3 covers 16 residues. The CDR3 DNA is TGTGCTAGTGGTCTAGACCTGGGGCGTTTTAATGAAAAACTGTTTTTT. Translated, it gives CASGLDLGRFNEKLFF.

The rearrangement uses TRBV19 and TRBJ1-5; 7 nucleotides line up with TRBD1. Germline V gene data show CDR1 as LNHDA and CDR2 as SQIVND (reference sequence). Trimming took 3 bases from V and 2 from J; bases not matched to a gene: 4. The CDR3 loop spans 15 amino acids. In DNA form, the CDR3 reads TGTGCCAGTAGTATTTACAGGGGTGGCAATCAGCCCCAGCATTTT. As protein: CASSIYRGGNQPQHF.

J is TRBJ2-3 and V is TRBV15; 9 nucleotides line up with TRBD2. The V segment lost 1 base and the J segment 3 bases; nucleotides outside the gene matches: 5. The CDR3 covers 16 residues. Looked up from germline, CDR1 is LNHNV and CDR2 is YYDKDF (reference sequence). The CDR3 DNA is TGTGCCACCAGCAGAGTCGGGACTAGCTTAACAGATACGCAGTATTTT. It encodes CATSRVGTSLTDTQYF.

CDR3 in amino acids: CASSLMDRESEKLFF. The CDR3 DNA follows: TGTGCCAGCTCACTAATGGACAGGGAGAGTGAAAAACTGTTTTTT. This sequence joins TRBV18 and TRBJ1-4; 8 bases are a match to TRBD1. Germline V CDR1 and CDR2: KGHSH, LQKENI. The CDR3 runs to 15 residues. V gave up 4 bases and J gave up 7 bases; unmatched junction bases: 8.

The V and J genes are TRBV29-1 and TRBJ2-7; D is unresolved. Germline-derived CDR1 and CDR2 are SQVTM and ANQGSEA. V was clipped by 1 base and J by 1 base, with 8 bases between them. The CDR3 has 13 amino acids. The CDR3 region has the DNA TGCAGCGTTGAAGGAGGTGGGTCCTACGAGCAGTACTTC. Translation gives CSVEGGGSYEQYF.

The rearrangement uses TRBV15 and TRBJ1-1; tentatively, D is TRBD1 (6 bases). The V end was cut by 3 bases, the J end by 11 bases, with 22 bases between. Germline CDR1 and CDR2: LNHNV and YYDKDF (reference sequence). The CDR3 length is 15 residues. The CDR3 is CATSSKQGGGLGAFF. CDR3 DNA sequence: TGTGCCACCAGCAGTAAACAGGGAGGGGGTTTGGGGGCTTTCTTT.

CDR3 protein: CASSLVSGTYEQYF. The DNA of the CDR3 is TGTGCCAGCAGCTTGGTATCCGGGACTTACGAGCAGTACTTC. The chain combines TRBV5-6 with TRBJ2-7; D is possibly TRBD2 (6 bases). The CDR3 extends over 14 amino acids. The V end lost 0 bases, the J end lost 4 bases, and 11 bases lay between the germline ends. Germline CDR1 SGHDT, CDR2 YYEEEE.

The chain couples TRBV6-6 to TRBJ1-2, with 7 nucleotides matching TRBD1. V shed 4 bases, J shed 5 bases, and the junction held 4 bases outside the gene matches. The CDR3 has 13 amino acids. Germline V lookup: CDR1 MNHNY, CDR2 SVGAGI (reference sequence). CDR3 loop: CASSSTGMYGYTF. In nucleotides, the CDR3 is TGTGCCAGCAGTTCGACAGGGATGTATGGCTACACCTTC.

The rearrangement joins TRBV7-9 to TRBJ2-7; 9 positions match TRBD2. Germline CDR1 reads SEHNR; CDR2 reads FQNEAQ (reference sequence). The V segment lost 7 bases and the J segment 2 bases; nucleotides outside the gene matches: 9. This CDR3 region has 15 residues. The CDR3 sequence is CASMSAASGAYEQYF. The CDR3 bases are TGTGCCAGCATGTCAGCGGCTAGCGGGGCCTACGAGCAGTACTTC.